This is a list of T cell receptor beta chains from one sample in a study of vaccination effects on CD4 cells after COVID-19. No antigen has been assigned to these receptors. Data came from immunoSEQ multiplex PCR; TCRdb stores just in-frame clones and leaves some out. The sample contains around 19,000 clones, around three quarters of which appear only once. Material: CD4+ T cells from PBMCs cultured with HCoV-NL63 spike peptides, obtained before COVID-19 vaccination. These receptor sequences come from a human donor who received a COVID-19 vaccine. The CDR3 runs from the conserved cysteine through the conserved F or W. The order of the fields is CDR3 protein, CDR3 DNA, clone size, D gene, J gene, CDR3 length, V gene. A D gene is named only where the DNA matches it firmly. The size of a clone is reported for some rows only, either as once, few or many, or as a class for expanded clones.

CASSLASGSTAIYGYTF	TGTGCCAGCAGCTTGGCTAGTGGGTCGACAGCAATTTATGGCTACACCTTC	-	-	TRBJ1-2	17	TRBV5-4
CASSFPSWGNSYEQYF	TGTGCCAGCAGCTTTCCTTCGTGGGGGAACTCCTACGAGCAGTACTTC	-	-	TRBJ2-7	16	TRBV7-8
CASSFGSTGVVAQHF	TGTGCCAGCAGCTTTGGAAGTACAGGGGTTGTGGCCCAGCATTTT	-	TRBD1	TRBJ1-5	15	TRBV5-6
CASSPTERPNTGELFF	TGTGCCAGCAGTCCGACGGAGCGGCCGAACACCGGGGAGCTGTTTTTT	once	-	TRBJ2-2	16	TRBV6-4
CAISRGTGDEQYF	TGTGCAATCAGCAGGGGGACGGGAGACGAGCAGTACTTC	-	-	TRBJ2-7	13	TRBV12-3/TRBV12-4
CASSEILQLRGKPFFSYEQYF	TGTGCCAGCAGTGAAATTCTTCAACTACGGGGCAAGCCCTTCTTCTCCTACGAGCAGTACTTC	-	-	TRBJ2-7	21	TRBV6-1
CATNPRGGPYEQYF	TGTGCCACTAACCCCCGGGGGGGCCCCTACGAGCAGTACTTC	-	TRBD2	TRBJ2-7	14	TRBV19
CASRGAWYQETQYF	TGTGCCAGCCGGGGGGCCTGGTACCAAGAGACCCAGTACTTC	-	-	TRBJ2-5	14	TRBV7-8
CASSLEGQSHEQYF	TGTGCCAGCAGCTTAGAAGGACAGAGCCACGAGCAGTACTTC	-	-	TRBJ2-7	14	TRBV11-3
CASSSTPLDTEAFF	TGTGCCAGCAGCTCTACCCCCCTGGACACTGAAGCTTTCTTT	-	-	TRBJ1-1	14	TRBV11-3
CASSESGTRLNQPQHF	TGCGCCAGCAGTGAATCCGGCACACGACTCAATCAGCCCCAGCATTTT	-	-	TRBJ1-5	16	TRBV10-2
CAVRGVADTQYF	TGTGCCGTACGCGGAGTCGCAGATACGCAGTATTTT	-	-	TRBJ2-3	12	TRBV27
CASGTGRWGYTF	TGTGCCAGCGGAACTGGACGTTGGGGCTACACCTTC	-	-	TRBJ1-2	12	TRBV28
CATTRDSNQPQHF	TGTGCCACCACCCGGGACAGCAATCAGCCCCAGCATTTT	-	-	TRBJ1-5	13	TRBV6-5
CASSLDRAGGPRETQYF	TGTGCCAGCAGCTTGGATCGAGCGGGAGGCCCCCGAGAGACCCAGTACTTC	-	TRBD2	TRBJ2-5	17	TRBV5-4
CASKSQGLSSYNEQFF	TGTGCCAGCAAATCACAGGGTCTCAGCTCCTACAATGAGCAGTTCTTC	-	-	TRBJ2-1	16	TRBV27
CASSLVGGMNTGELFF	TGCGCCAGCAGCTTAGTCGGGGGGATGAACACCGGGGAGCTGTTTTTT	-	TRBD2	TRBJ2-2	16	TRBV5-1
CASSLMGQGEGEPQHF	TGCGCCAGCAGCTTGATGGGACAGGGGGAAGGGGAGCCCCAGCATTTT	-	TRBD1	TRBJ1-5	16	TRBV5-1
CASSEAELAGDLRDEQYF	TGTGCCAGCAGTGAAGCGGAACTAGCGGGGGACCTCAGGGACGAGCAGTACTTC	-	TRBD2	TRBJ2-7	18	TRBV2
CASSFSWDDEQFF	TGTGCCAGCAGCTTTAGTTGGGATGATGAGCAGTTCTTC	-	-	TRBJ2-1	13	TRBV11-1
CASSQDLRNTEAFF	TGTGCCAGCAGCCAAGATTTGAGGAACACTGAAGCTTTCTTT	-	-	TRBJ1-1	14	TRBV3-1/TRBV3-2
CASSFSGRATGELFF	TGTGCCAGCAGCTTCAGCGGGAGGGCCACCGGGGAGCTGTTTTTT	-	TRBD2	TRBJ2-2	15	TRBV7-2
CASSEGRGDGYTF	TGTGCCAGCAGTGAAGGCAGGGGTGATGGCTACACCTTC	-	-	TRBJ1-2	13	TRBV25-1
CASSGGRGRWGETQYF	TGTGCCAGCAGCGGAGGACGGGGGCGGTGGGGAGAGACCCAGTACTTC	-	-	TRBJ2-5	16	TRBV7-6
CASSLERLNTEAFF	TGTGCCAGCAGCTTAGAGCGGTTGAACACTGAAGCTTTCTTT	-	-	TRBJ1-1	14	TRBV11-2
CASSSGQAGETQYF	TGCGCCAGCAGCTCGGGACAGGCGGGAGAGACCCAGTACTTC	-	TRBD1	TRBJ2-5	14	TRBV5-1
CASSIGGEREQYF	TGTGCCAGTAGTATCGGGGGGGAACGCGAGCAGTACTTC	-	TRBD2	TRBJ2-7	13	TRBV19
CASSQDRLGTDNYNEQFF	TGTGCCAGCAGCCAAGATCGACTCGGGACTGACAACTACAATGAGCAGTTCTTC	few	-	TRBJ2-1	18	TRBV4-2
CASSESGGATDTQYF	TGTGCCAGCAGTGAAAGCGGGGGGGCCACAGATACGCAGTATTTT	few	TRBD2	TRBJ2-3	15	TRBV6-4
CASSKGTSGMVNEQFF	TGTGCCAGCTCAAAAGGGACTAGCGGGATGGTAAATGAGCAGTTCTTC	-	TRBD2	TRBJ2-1	16	TRBV18
CASSPGDSMNTEAFF	TGTGCCAGCTCACCTGGGGACAGTATGAACACTGAAGCTTTCTTT	-	TRBD1	TRBJ1-1	15	TRBV18
CATSDLFPGTGIYGYTF	TGTGCCACCAGTGATTTGTTTCCGGGGACAGGGATCTATGGCTACACCTTC	once	TRBD1	TRBJ1-2	17	TRBV24-1
CASSQSAGTSVETQYF	TGTGCCAGCAGCCAAAGTGCCGGGACTAGCGTTGAGACCCAGTACTTC	-	TRBD2	TRBJ2-5	16	TRBV4-2
CASSSGQSNEKLFF	TGTGCCAGCAGTTCGGGACAGAGCAATGAAAAACTGTTTTTT	-	TRBD1	TRBJ1-4	14	TRBV6-5
CASSQDSSNIQYF	TGTGCCAGCAGCCAAGACTCATCAAACATTCAGTACTTC	-	-	TRBJ2-4	13	TRBV3-1/TRBV3-2
CASSLARVEKYTF	TGTGCCAGCAGCTTAGCGAGGGTCGAGAAATACACCTTC	-	-	TRBJ1-2	13	TRBV7-9
CASSTRQGVYGYTF	TGTGCCAGCAGCACAAGACAGGGCGTCTATGGCTACACCTTC	-	TRBD1	TRBJ1-2	14	TRBV9
CASSYRGLTEAFF	TGTGCCAGCAGTTACAGGGGTTTGACTGAAGCTTTCTTT	once	-	TRBJ1-1	13	TRBV6-5
CASSPRGQSSTDTQYF	TGTGCCAGCTCACCAAGGGGACAGTCATCCACAGATACGCAGTATTTT	-	TRBD1	TRBJ2-3	16	TRBV18
CASSKDRTVGGNYGYTF	TGCGCCAGCAGCAAAGACCGGACAGTGGGGGGGAACTATGGCTACACCTTC	-	-	TRBJ1-2	17	TRBV4-1
CASSLIGETQYF	TGTGCCAGCAGTTTAATTGGAGAGACCCAGTACTTC	-	-	TRBJ2-5	12	TRBV12-3/TRBV12-4